This is a list of T cell receptor beta chains from one sample in a study of cytomegalovirus exposure and HLA in healthy donors. Method: immunoSEQ multiplex PCR; TCRdb's copy keeps in-frame clones and lacks some. This sample carries some 200,000 clones, roughly 68% of them seen once, and the ten largest clones take roughly 2.5%. Sequences were obtained from PBMCs. These receptors all come from a man aged 40-49 years in good health and CMV-seropositive. Both conserved end residues are part of each CDR3. D genes are given only for firm matches. A row's size may be missing; if present it is once, few, many or a size class.

j_call | v_call | d_call | clone_size | cdr3_aa | cdr3_nt
TRBJ2-5 | TRBV5-1 | - | - | CASSLEQGRTQYF | TGCGCCAGCAGCTTGGAACAGGGAAGGACCCAGTACTTC
TRBJ1-1 | TRBV6-6 | TRBD1 | - | CASSFPSTGYTEAFF | TGTGCCAGCAGTTTTCCATCGACAGGGTACACTGAAGCTTTCTTT
TRBJ2-7 | TRBV28 | TRBD1 | - | CASRVGGLGDEQYF | TGTGCCAGCCGAGTAGGGGGCCTAGGCGACGAGCAGTACTTC
TRBJ1-2 | TRBV11-1 | TRBD1 | - | CASSSPGQGMDGYTF | TGTGCCAGCAGTTCCCCGGGACAGGGGATGGATGGCTACACCTTC
TRBJ1-2 | TRBV5-1 | - | - | CASSLDANGYTF | TGCGCCAGCAGCTTGGATGCGAATGGCTACACCTTC
TRBJ2-3 | TRBV5-4 | - | - | CASGDRQVGKADTQYF | TGTGCCAGCGGGGACCGACAGGTTGGTAAGGCAGATACGCAGTATTTT
TRBJ1-2 | TRBV20-1 | - | - | CSPFFGGGYTF | TGCAGCCCCTTTTTCGGAGGCGGCTACACCTTC
TRBJ2-1 | TRBV2 | - | - | CASSARTSSYNEQFF | TGTGCCAGCAGTGCCAGAACAAGCTCCTACAATGAGCAGTTCTTC
TRBJ2-1 | TRBV13 | TRBD2 | - | CASSSGLAVEQFF | TGTGCCAGCAGCTCGGGACTAGCGGTTGAGCAGTTCTTC
TRBJ2-3 | TRBV7-3 | TRBD2 | - | CASSSPGLGHWAQYF | TGTGCCAGCAGCTCTCCGGGACTAGGTCATTGGGCGCAGTATTTT
TRBJ2-3 | TRBV10-2 | TRBD1 | - | CASSGWDRVDTQYF | TGCGCCAGCAGTGGGTGGGACAGGGTGGATACGCAGTATTTT
TRBJ1-1 | TRBV5-5 | TRBD1 | - | CASSLTGVTSTEAFF | TGTGCCAGCAGCTTAACAGGGGTTACTTCCACTGAAGCTTTCTTT
TRBJ2-7 | TRBV29-1 | - | - | CSVDEAGSSYEQYF | TGCAGCGTTGACGAAGCGGGCAGCTCCTACGAGCAGTACTTC
TRBJ2-2 | TRBV7-2 | - | - | CASSLGFDPGTGELFF | TGTGCCAGCAGCTTAGGATTTGACCCGGGCACCGGGGAGCTGTTTTTT
TRBJ1-1 | TRBV2 | TRBD1 | - | CASSDNYGTVEAFF | TGTGCCAGCAGCGATAACTACGGGACAGTTGAAGCTTTCTTT
TRBJ1-2 | TRBV9 | - | - | CASSIGEGRDYGYTF | TGTGCCAGCAGCATCGGAGAGGGGAGGGACTATGGCTACACCTTC
TRBJ2-7 | TRBV10-3 | - | - | CAISEVRETNEQYF | TGTGCCATCAGTGAGGTTCGAGAGACTAACGAGCAGTACTTC
TRBJ2-1 | TRBV5-1 | TRBD2 | - | CASSLGTSGGRNEQFF | TGCGCCAGCAGCTTGGGGACTAGCGGGGGAAGAAATGAGCAGTTCTTC
TRBJ2-7 | TRBV19 | - | - | CASSPLGHYEQYF | TGTGCCAGTAGTCCCTTGGGACACTACGAGCAGTACTTC
TRBJ1-2 | TRBV9 | TRBD1 | - | CASSVDPGQNYGYTF | TGTGCCAGCAGCGTAGACCCGGGACAGAACTATGGCTACACCTTC
TRBJ2-3 | TRBV5-1 | TRBD2 | - | CASTPAGGFTDTQYF | TGCGCCAGCACCCCAGCGGGGGGCTTCACAGATACGCAGTATTTT
TRBJ1-1 | TRBV6-5 | - | few | CASPHQGNGNTEAFF | TGTGCCAGCCCCCATCAGGGGAACGGGAACACTGAAGCTTTCTTT
TRBJ2-1 | TRBV5-6 | - | - | CASSLLTRNEQFF | TGTGCCAGCAGCTTGTTGACTCGGAATGAGCAGTTCTTC
TRBJ2-5 | TRBV6-5 | - | - | CASSRGTAQETQYF | TGTGCCAGCAGCCGCGGGACAGCCCAAGAGACCCAGTACTTC
TRBJ2-7 | TRBV28 | - | - | CASSLAGIGNEQYF | TGTGCCAGCAGTCTGGCCGGGATTGGCAACGAGCAGTACTTC
TRBJ1-4 | TRBV7-9 | - | - | CASSLEREKLFF | TGTGCCAGCAGCTTAGAGCGAGAAAAACTGTTTTTT
TRBJ2-7 | TRBV5-4 | TRBD1 | - | CASSSTGGNEQYF | TGTGCCAGCAGCTCGACAGGGGGGAACGAGCAGTACTTC
TRBJ2-1 | TRBV7-2 | - | - | CASSLVVRGLGLGNEQFF | TGTGCCAGCAGCTTAGTCGTAAGAGGTTTAGGTCTGGGCAATGAGCAGTTCTTC
TRBJ2-1 | TRBV4-1 | TRBD2 | - | CASSPGLAGGLIQFF | TGCGCCAGCAGCCCCGGACTAGCGGGGGGGCTAATCCAGTTCTTC
TRBJ2-3 | TRBV4-1 | TRBD2 | - | CASSLRGPAGGPDTQYF | TGCGCCAGCAGCCTCCGAGGGCCAGCGGGGGGGCCAGATACGCAGTATTTT